These 13 T cell receptor beta chains were all obtained from the same sample, sequenced in a study of metastatic and nonmetastatic thyroid tumors. The entire patient cohort was treatment-naive prior to thyroid surgery. With MiXCR, TCRdb called clones anew from the PCR reads. The sample holds more than 20,000 clones, around a fifth seen once. The sequenced sample consisted of tumor tissue. Every receptor here comes from a female donor with papillary thyroid cancer or a benign thyroid nodule (not recorded which). Some clones in this sample may be carry-over from other donors' samples.

To note about this clone: With a much larger clone just one base away, this may be a read error. The same CDR3 also results from other DNA sequences found in this sample. V is TRBV27 and J is TRBJ2-7; 14 bases match TRBD2. The CDR3 is made up of 18 amino acids. The germline V gene has CDR1 MNHEY and CDR2 SMNVEV (reference sequence). With V trimmed by 2 bases and J by 1 base, 7 bases remained unmatched. The CDR3 loop is CASSLRGGLAGVSYEQYF. CDR3 bases: TGTGCCAGCAGTTTAAGGGGGGGACTAGCGGGAGTATCCTACGAGCAGTACTTC.

The chain has TRBV7-9 and TRBJ1-2; tentative D call: TRBD1 (5 bases). Trimming pared 6 bases from V and 11 bases from J, leaving 25 bases between. Germline CDR1 is SEHNR and CDR2 is FQNEAQ (reference sequence). The CDR3 is 15 residues long. The CDR3 nucleotides are TGTGCCAGCAGATCTCAAGAAGGGGCCCATCGGGGGTACACCTTC. As protein: CASRSQEGAHRGYTF.

The chain couples TRBV4-2 to TRBJ2-7, with 11 bases identical to TRBD2. Trimming removed 2 bases from V and 3 bases from J; junction bases left unmatched: 3. The germline gives CDR1 LGHNA, CDR2 YNFKEQ. The CDR3 consists of 15 residues. This CDR3 reads CASSQLLAGDYEQYF. As DNA, the CDR3 is TGTGCCAGCAGCCAATTACTAGCGGGGGACTACGAGCAGTACTTC.

This clone was observed at least ten times. The V gene is TRBV6-4, the J gene TRBJ2-1; maybe TRBD2 (6 bases). Looked up from germline, CDR1 is MRHNA and CDR2 is SNTAGT. The CDR3 spans 16 residues. Trimming removed 6 bases from V and 4 bases from J, with 19 bases in between. For the CDR3, the DNA is TGTGCCAGCAGCTACAATCGGGCTAGCGAGTACAATGAGCAGTTCTTC. It encodes CASSYNRASEYNEQFF.

The CDR3 DNA is TGCAGTGCTAGATGCCCCGGGACGGCCTACGAGCAGTACTTC. Amino acid sequence: CSARCPGTAYEQYF. V and J are TRBV20-1 and TRBJ2-7, with D perhaps being TRBD1 or TRBD2 (5 bases each). V was shortened by 2 bases and J by 2 bases, with 13 bases between the two germline ends. The CDR3 consists of 14 residues. Germline V lookup: CDR1 DFQATT, CDR2 SNEGSKA (reference sequence).

By sample fraction, this clone is medium-sized. V gene TRBV20-1 combines with J gene TRBJ2-1; no firm D call. Trimming removed 5 bases at V and 10 bases at J, with 12 bases between. From germline, CDR1 is DFQATT and CDR2 SNEGSKA (reference sequence). The CDR3 sequence is 11 residues long. Here the CDR3 reads CSAETYREQFF. As DNA, the CDR3 is TGCAGTGCTGAAACTTACCGGGAGCAGTTCTTC.

This clone was counted only a few times. The V and J genes are TRBV6-1 and TRBJ1-2; 10 positions match TRBD1. The CDR3 loop spans 15 amino acids. Per germline, CDR1 MNHNS and CDR2 SASEGT. Germline trimming cut 0 bases from V and 7 bases from J; bases unmatched to any gene: 5. CDR3 sequence: CASSEAYRDRGGYTF. The CDR3 DNA reads as TGTGCCAGCAGTGAAGCGTATAGGGACAGGGGTGGCTACACCTTC.

V and J are TRBV10-3 and TRBJ2-1; no reliable D call. CDR3 length: 13 amino acids. The V end was cut by 7 bases, the J end by 5 bases, with 12 bases between. CDR1 and CDR2 (germline): ENHRY, SYGVKD. CDR3 coding DNA: TGTGCCATCACCTCGGTCAGGAACAATGAGCAGTTCTTC. This sequence encodes CAITSVRNNEQFF.

This clone is categorized as medium-sized. The sample holds other DNA sequences that translate to the same CDR3. CDR3 loop: CASSLGGQESYEQYF. In nucleotides, the CDR3 is TGTGCCAGCAGCTTAGGAGGTCAGGAATCCTACGAGCAGTACTTC. The rearrangement joins TRBV7-8 to TRBJ2-7; D call uncertain. V was trimmed by 1 base and J by 1 base, leaving 11 bases between them. CDR3 length: 15 residues. Looked up from germline, CDR1 is SGHVS and CDR2 is FQNEAQ.

This CDR3 is CASGIAGGPGYEQYF. In DNA, the CDR3 is TGTGCCAGCGGTATAGCGGGAGGGCCAGGGTACGAGCAGTACTTC. The chain couples TRBV18 to TRBJ2-7; TRBD2 matches at 11 bases. This CDR3 has 15 residues. Germline CDR1 is KGHSH and CDR2 is LQKENI. V lost 8 bases and J lost 4; bases outside the gene matches: 10.

This clone was observed a few times. The rearrangement joins TRBV9 to TRBJ1-5; D ambiguous. Germline V gene sequence: CDR1 SGDLS, CDR2 YYNGEE. The CDR3 spans 12 residues. Trimming shortened V by 0 bases and J by 9 bases, and 7 bases separated the two germline ends. DNA for the CDR3: TGTGCCAGCAGCGTAGCTCCGAGGCCCCAGCATTTT. This encodes CASSVAPRPQHF.

This clone has a count of ten or more. This sample includes further DNA sequences coding for the same CDR3. The V gene is TRBV2, the J gene TRBJ2-7, with D maybe TRBD2 (6 bases). In germline, CDR1 is SNHLY, CDR2 FYNNEI. Between the trimmed V and J ends, which lost 6 bases and 6 bases, there was a span of 15 bases. The CDR3 loop spans 13 amino acids. The CDR3 spells CASRDPSGFEQYF. The CDR3 DNA reads as TGTGCCAGCAGGGATCCGAGCGGGTTCGAGCAGTACTTC.

The V and J genes are TRBV27 and TRBJ1-1, with 7 nucleotides matching TRBD1. CDR3 length: 15 amino acids. J gave up 1 base and V 8 bases, and 10 bases lay outside the gene matches. CDR1 MNHEY and CDR2 SMNVEV come from the germline V gene (reference sequence). The CDR3 DNA is TGTGCCAGCGTTAAAGGGGACAGACCGAACACTGAAGCTTTCTTT. Translated: CASVKGDRPNTEAFF.